This section outlines one T cell receptor beta chain sequence together with its context. Its antigen is not identified. This specimen comes from a study of cytomegalovirus exposure and HLA in healthy donors. Study-level background: In a previous analysis, 120 million or so unique TCR beta sequences were found from 170 million or so T cells. An early data release held 80 million or so unique TCRs from HLA-typed donors. Overall study results and limits: In a later analysis, CMV-associated beta chains were mostly HLA-associated, it appeared.

From germline, CDR1 is GTSNPN and CDR2 SVGIG (reference sequence). The CDR3 is 12 amino acids. The V and J ends lost 5 bases and 2 bases respectively, with 8 bases between them. PCR amplification relied on 60 Vbeta primers (plus 13 Jbeta primers). The assay was immunoSEQ multiplex PCR, and TCRdb's table has in-frame clones only and misses some. The sample holds roughly 88,000 clones. V gene TRBV30 combines with J gene TRBJ2-3; D gene ambiguous. The sample consisted of PBMCs. This TCR was sampled from a man aged 45-65 years in good health and CMV-seropositive. The DNA of the CDR3 is TGTGCCTGGGCCCACATCACAGATACGCAGTATTTT. Its protein is CAWAHITDTQYF.